The 18 T cell receptor beta chains below all came from one sample that was sequenced in a study of metastatic and nonmetastatic thyroid tumors. MiXCR reprocessed the PCR reads for TCRdb. In the table there are under 45,000 clones, less than 20% of which are singletons. There were no patients who had received any treatment before thyroid surgery. The sample taken for sequencing was tumor tissue. These receptors were obtained from a female donor with papillary thyroid cancer or a benign thyroid nodule (not recorded which). Some clones in this sample may be carry-over from other donors' samples.

This clone was observed many times. The gene calls are TRBV5-6 and TRBJ1-4; D gene ambiguous. The CDR3 covers 14 residues. V was shortened by 1 base and J by 0 bases, with 4 bases between the two germline ends. CDR1 and CDR2 from the germline V gene are SGHDT and YYEEEE. CDR3 loop: CASSLPATNEKLFF. In DNA, the CDR3 is TGTGCCAGCAGCTTGCCCGCAACTAATGAAAAACTGTTTTTT.

This clone was detected ten times or more. The CDR3 reads CASSSGAGESYEQYF. The CDR3 DNA is TGTGCCAGCAGCTCGGGAGCGGGAGAGTCCTACGAGCAGTACTTC. The chain uses TRBV7-8 and TRBJ2-7; 8 nucleotides match TRBD2. The J segment lost 1 base and the V segment lost 4 bases, leaving 6 bases of the junction unmatched. The CDR3 contains 15 residues. Germline assignment: CDR1 SGHVS and CDR2 FQNEAQ.

Ten or more counts support this clone. This chain joins TRBV4-3 and TRBJ2-3; possible D gene TRBD2, 6 bases. Germline V gives CDR1 LGHNA, CDR2 YSLEER. The CDR3 is 16 amino acids. Trimming took 0 bases from V and 5 from J, leaving 15 bases between them. The CDR3 protein is CASSQDPSGSIDTQYF. The CDR3 DNA reads TGCGCCAGCAGCCAAGATCCGTCCGGGAGTATAGATACGCAGTATTTT.

The chain has TRBV28 and TRBJ1-1; the D gene is possibly TRBD1 (5 bases). This CDR3 comprises 14 residues. The V end lost 0 bases, the J end lost 3 bases, and 8 bases lay between the germline ends. CDR1 is MDHEN, CDR2 SYDVKM, per germline. CDR3 in DNA: TGTGCCAGCAGTTTATGGGGGACGGACACTGAAGCTTTCTTT. Encoded protein: CASSLWGTDTEAFF.

The rearrangement uses TRBV20-1 and TRBJ2-4; TRBD1 matches 11 bases. The germline V gene encodes CDR1 DFQATT and CDR2 SNEGSKA (reference sequence). The ends lost 1 base at V and 15 bases at J; junction bases unmatched: 8. The CDR3 covers 13 residues. This chain's CDR3 is CSARGVDRGRLYF. CDR3 coding DNA: TGCAGTGCTAGAGGGGTGGACAGGGGGCGATTGTACTTC.

This clone has at least ten counts. The chain combines TRBV24-1 with TRBJ2-2, with D perhaps matching TRBD2 (5 bases). V lost 9 bases, J lost 1 base, and 8 bases lay in between. This CDR3 is built from 13 residues. Germline assignment: CDR1 KGHDR and CDR2 SFDVKD. The CDR3 region has the DNA TGTGCCACCGGGAGCGGGAACACCGGGGAGCTGTTTTTT. Its protein product is CATGSGNTGELFF.

This clone was seen at least ten times. The gene calls are TRBV30 and TRBJ2-3; D gene unclear. CDR1 is GTSNPN and CDR2 is SVGIG in the germline V gene (reference sequence). This CDR3 contains 14 residues. V was pared by 4 bases and J by 2 bases, with 13 bases between. The CDR3 nucleotides read TGTGCCTGGAATGGATGGCTATACACAGATACGCAGTATTTT. This sequence encodes CAWNGWLYTDTQYF.

This clone has at least ten counts. V gene TRBV20-1 combines with J gene TRBJ2-1; D tentatively reads TRBD1 or TRBD2 (5 bases each). The germline gives CDR1 DFQATT, CDR2 SNEGSKA (reference sequence). The CDR3 runs 18 residues. Trimming removed 2 bases from V and 0 bases from J, with 20 bases in between. The CDR3 nucleotides read TGCAGTGCTAGACGCTCTAGCACGGGGCCTAGCTCCTACAATGAGCAGTTCTTC. Amino acids: CSARRSSTGPSSYNEQFF.

As to this clone: Other DNA sequences of this sample code for an identical CDR3. The chain uses TRBV7-9 and TRBJ2-5, with unresolved D. CDR3 size: 13 residues. Germline loops: CDR1 SEHNR, CDR2 FQNEAQ (reference sequence). Trimming pared 0 bases from V and 13 bases from J, leaving 15 bases between. The CDR3 nucleotides read TGTGCCAGCAGCTTAGCCCCCGGAGACCGCTGGTACTTC. Amino acid sequence: CASSLAPGDRWYF.

This clone was detected ten times or more. Being one base from a much bigger clone, this may be a read error. Other DNA sequences in this specimen translate into the identical CDR3. V gene TRBV3-1 combines with J gene TRBJ1-2; D call uncertain. The CDR3 sequence is 14 residues long. CDR1 LGHDT and CDR2 YNNKEL come from the germline V gene (reference sequence). CDR3 bases: TGCGCCAGCAGCCCCACATCGGCAAACTATGGCTACACCTTC. Encoded protein: CASSPTSANYGYTF.

This clone has ten or more counts. The V and J genes are TRBV10-3 and TRBJ1-3; tentative D call: TRBD1 (5 bases). Germline V lookup: CDR1 ENHRY, CDR2 SYGVKD. Trimming took 0 bases from V and 0 from J, leaving 18 bases between them. This CDR3 is 19 amino acids long. The CDR3 sequence is CAISESLGVGPYSGNTIYF. In DNA form, the CDR3 reads TGTGCCATCAGTGAGTCGTTGGGGGTTGGTCCCTACTCTGGAAACACCATATATTTT.

The chain recombines TRBV7-8 with TRBJ2-7; no definite D call. Looked up from germline, CDR1 is SGHVS and CDR2 is FQNEAQ. CDR3 size: 16 residues. The V gene lost 2 bases and the J gene lost 2 bases, with 16 bases spanning the gap. The CDR3 reads CASSLLAAVNTYEQYF. CDR3 DNA: TGTGCCAGCAGCTTATTAGCTGCGGTCAACACCTACGAGCAGTACTTC.

Regarding this clone: A single base separates this from a much larger clone, so it may be a read error. The chain has TRBV6-1 and TRBJ2-2; D possibly corresponds to TRBD1 (5 bases). The CDR3 covers 14 residues. Germline CDR1 and CDR2: MNHNS and SASEGT. This CDR3 reads CANSPGLNTGELFF. In DNA, the CDR3 is TGTGCCAACAGTCCAGGGCTGAACACCGGGGAGCTGTTTTTT.

Details on this clone: This may stem from a read error, because a much larger clone lies one nucleotide away. The chain is built from TRBV6-2 or TRBV6-3 and TRBJ2-5; D gene ambiguous. CDR1 and CDR2 (germline): MNHEY, SVGEGT. The CDR3 extends over 14 amino acids. The CDR3 bases are TGTGCCAGCAGTTACAGGTGGAAACAAGGGACCCAGTACTTC. Translated: CASSYRWKQGTQYF.

The sample holds a few counts of this clone. This may stem from a read error, because a much larger clone lies one nucleotide away. The gene calls are TRBV12-3 or TRBV12-4 and TRBJ2-5; TRBD1 matches at 7 bases. The CDR3 runs to 12 residues. V lost 9 bases and J lost 5; bases outside the gene matches: 6. Here the CDR3 reads CARGDSGETQYF. The DNA for the CDR3 is TGTGCCAGAGGGGACAGTGGGGAGACCCAGTACTTC.

The sample holds many counts of this clone. The chain joins TRBV3-1 to TRBJ1-2, with D hard to call. The V gene's germline CDR1 is LGHDT and CDR2 YNNKEL (reference sequence). V lost 1 base and J 3 bases, leaving 6 bases between the germline ends. The CDR3 covers 13 residues. CDR3 sequence (DNA): TGTGCCAGCAGCCAAGTACAATACTATGGCTACACCTTC. Residues: CASSQVQYYGYTF.

This clone was recorded many times. The chain combines TRBV27 with TRBJ2-1, with D possibly TRBD2 on 6 matching bases. This CDR3 is 15 amino acids long. Trimming stripped 4 bases from V and 6 bases from J, with 16 bases between. Germline V lookup: CDR1 MNHEY, CDR2 SMNVEV (reference sequence). CDR3 nucleotide sequence: TGTGCCAGCAGTTCCCGGGACTCGGCCATCAATGAGCAGTTCTTC. It is translated as CASSSRDSAINEQFF.

Ten or more counts support this clone. As DNA, the CDR3 is TGTGCCACCAGCAGAGTGGGTGCTGGCGAGCAGTACTTC. Amino acid sequence: CATSRVGAGEQYF. V usage is TRBV15 and J usage is TRBJ2-7; D not certain. V was trimmed by 1 base and J by 6 bases, leaving 10 bases between them. The CDR3 loop spans 13 amino acids. Germline V gives CDR1 LNHNV, CDR2 YYDKDF (reference sequence).